These 28 T cell receptor beta chains originate from one sample sequenced in a study of cytomegalovirus exposure and HLA in healthy donors. The PCR had 60 Vbeta and 13 Jbeta primers. The table came from immunoSEQ multiplex PCR; TCRdb's copy has only in-frame clones and leaves some out. The sample lists roughly 140,000 clones, about 88% seen once, with 2% to 2.5% in the top ten. Sequencing was done on a sample of PBMCs. These receptors originate from a woman aged 18-29 years in good health and CMV-seronegative.

This clone was seen a few times. The rearrangement joins TRBV13 to TRBJ2-7, with D possibly TRBD2 on 5 matching bases. The CDR3 is 16 residues long. V lost 8 bases, J lost 1 base, and 21 bases lay in between. Germline values: CDR1 PRHDT, CDR2 FYEKMQ (reference sequence). CDR3 in DNA: TGTGCCAGCGATGAGGTATCTTACCGGGGATCCTACGAGCAGTACTTC. As protein: CASDEVSYRGSYEQYF.

The chain is built from TRBV6-5 and TRBJ2-7; TRBD1 matches 9 bases. This CDR3 comprises 15 residues. V gave up 3 bases and J gave up 2 bases; unmatched junction bases: 5. CDR1 is MNHEY and CDR2 is SVGAGI in the germline V gene. The CDR3: CASSYLGTGPYEQYF. For the CDR3, the DNA is TGTGCCAGCAGTTATCTTGGGACAGGGCCCTACGAGCAGTACTTC.

The genes are TRBV4-3 and TRBJ2-7; 12 nucleotides agree with TRBD2. V trimming: 1 base; J trimming: 6 bases; junction bases outside the gene matches: 7. CDR1 is LGHNA, CDR2 YSLEER, per germline. The CDR3 spans 16 residues. The chain's CDR3 is CASSQGLASGRGEQYF. The CDR3 DNA sequence: TGCGCCAGCAGCCAAGGGCTGGCTAGCGGGAGGGGCGAGCAGTACTTC.

The chain employs TRBV6-5 and TRBJ1-6; perhaps TRBD1 as D (5 bases). Per the germline V gene, CDR1 is MNHEY and CDR2 is SVGAGI. V gave up 0 bases and J gave up 7 bases, with 7 bases separating them. The length of the CDR3 is 14 residues. CDR3 region: CASSYSGRNSPLHF. CDR3 DNA: TGTGCCAGCAGTTACTCGGGGCGGAATTCACCCCTCCACTTT.

This clone occurred a few times. The gene calls are TRBV5-6 and TRBJ1-2; D gene uncertain. The length of the CDR3 is 12 residues. V was cut by 4 bases and J by 8 bases, with 12 bases left in between. CDR1 SGHDT and CDR2 YYEEEE come from the germline V gene. In DNA form, the CDR3 reads TGTGCCAGCAGCCGAAAGAAGCGGGGCTACACCTTC. Protein sequence: CASSRKKRGYTF. Complete variable domain (other parts from reference TRBV5-6 and TRBJ1-2): DAGVTQSPTHLIKTRGQQVTLRCSPKSGHDTVSWYQQALGQGPQFIFQYYEEEERQRGNFPDRFSGHQFPNYSSELNVNALLLGDSALYLCASSRKKRGYTFGSGTRLTVV.

CDR3 coding DNA: TGTGCCAGCAGCTTAACTTTAGGGGGATGGGGAAACACTGAAGCTTTCTTT. It yields the protein CASSLTLGGWGNTEAFF. The V and J genes are TRBV7-9 and TRBJ1-1, with D perhaps TRBD1 (6 bases). V gave up 2 bases and J gave up 2 bases, with 18 bases separating them. Per germline, CDR1 SEHNR and CDR2 FQNEAQ (reference sequence). The CDR3 is 17 residues long.

A word on this clone: The identical CDR3 is also encoded by other nucleotide sequences in the sample. V usage is TRBV7-3 and J usage is TRBJ2-2, with D perhaps matching TRBD2 (5 bases). Per the germline V gene, CDR1 is SGHTA and CDR2 is FQGTGA. V was pared by 2 bases and J by 4 bases, with 5 bases between. CDR3 length: 13 amino acids. The CDR3 loop reads CASSLGGTGELFF. The CDR3 bases are TGTGCCAGCAGCTTAGGAGGCACCGGGGAGCTGTTTTTT.

This chain connects TRBV5-1 to TRBJ2-7; 7 bases align to TRBD1. There are 14 residues in the CDR3. J gave up 6 bases and V 0 bases, and 6 bases lay outside the gene matches. CDR1 and CDR2 (germline): SGHRS, YFSETQ. CDR3 protein: CASSLGTGAFEQYF. Written as DNA, the CDR3 is TGCGCCAGCAGCTTGGGGACAGGCGCCTTCGAGCAGTACTTC.

This chain connects TRBV5-1 to TRBJ2-1, with TRBD2 identical over 9 bases. Trimming cost V 3 bases and J 4 bases; bases outside gene matches: 5. CDR3 length: 15 amino acids. CDR1 SGHRS and CDR2 YFSETQ come from the germline V gene. CDR3 DNA sequence: TGCGCCAGCAGCTCGGGACTAGCAGATTACAATGAGCAGTTCTTC. Its translation is CASSSGLADYNEQFF.

The CDR3, as DNA: TGTGCCAGCAGCTTTGAGGTTTGGGACAGGGTTAATCAGCCCCAGCATTTT. It codes for CASSFEVWDRVNQPQHF. The chain has TRBV7-3 and TRBJ1-5; 9 positions agree with TRBD1. The CDR3 spans 17 residues. Trimming removed 3 bases from V and 4 bases from J; junction bases left unmatched: 10. From germline, CDR1 is SGHTA and CDR2 FQGTGA. Supplemented by reference TRBV7-3 and TRBJ1-5, the full variable domain reads GAGVSQTPSNKVTEKGKYVELRCDPISGHTALYWYRQSLGQGPEFLIYFQGTGAADDSGLPNDRFFAVRPEGSVSTLKIQRTERGDSAVYLCASSFEVWDRVNQPQHFGDGTRLSIL.

V gene TRBV6-1 combines with J gene TRBJ2-5, with TRBD1 matching over 8 bases. CDR1 and CDR2 (germline): MNHNS, SASEGT. V lost 5 bases, J lost 0 bases, and 5 bases stayed unmatched. This CDR3 contains 15 residues. The chain's CDR3 is CASSRRTGYQETQYF. The DNA of the CDR3 is TGTGCCAGCAGTCGCCGGACAGGGTACCAAGAGACCCAGTACTTC.

The V call is TRBV19, the J call TRBJ1-2, with 8 nucleotides matching TRBD1. Trimming cost V 3 bases and J 4 bases; bases outside gene matches: 7. There are 15 residues in the CDR3. CDR1 is LNHDA and CDR2 is SQIVND in the germline V gene (reference sequence). CDR3 region: CASSIGQGRSYGYTF. CDR3 sequence (DNA): TGTGCCAGTAGTATTGGACAGGGAAGGAGCTATGGCTACACCTTC.

This chain uses TRBV5-1 with TRBJ2-1, with 7 positions matching TRBD1. With V trimmed by 0 bases and J by 8 bases, 8 bases remained unmatched. This CDR3 has 15 amino acids. The germline gives CDR1 SGHRS, CDR2 YFSETQ. The CDR3 sequence: CASSLGQGVDYEQFF. The CDR3 DNA is TGCGCCAGCAGCTTGGGACAGGGAGTAGACTATGAGCAGTTCTTC.

The chain joins TRBV28 to TRBJ2-7; the match to TRBD1 covers 7 bases. CDR1 is MDHEN, CDR2 SYDVKM, per germline. J was trimmed by 5 bases and V by 5 bases; bases with no gene match: 9. The CDR3 loop spans 14 amino acids. The CDR3 protein is CASSGLRGTHEQYF. The CDR3 DNA is TGTGCCAGCAGTGGACTCAGGGGGACCCACGAGCAGTACTTC.

The V call is TRBV6-1, the J call TRBJ1-4, with a weak D call TRBD1 (5 bases). This CDR3 has 14 residues. Germline lookup yields CDR1 MNHNS and CDR2 SASEGT. V was clipped by 6 bases and J by 6 bases, with 14 bases between them. In DNA form, the CDR3 reads TGTGCCAGCAGGAGCAGGGTGGTTGATGAAAAACTGTTTTTT. Translating gives CASRSRVVDEKLFF.

The chain couples TRBV27 to TRBJ2-2, with TRBD2 matching 7 bases. The CDR3 is 14 residues long. The germline V gene has CDR1 MNHEY and CDR2 SMNVEV (reference sequence). V lost 9 bases, J lost 1 base, and 5 bases stayed unmatched. The CDR3 is CASWDYRNTGELFF. CDR3 DNA: TGTGCCAGTTGGGACTACAGGAACACCGGGGAGCTGTTTTTT.

This clone came up a few times. The V gene is TRBV28, the J gene TRBJ1-5, with TRBD1 as a possible D gene (5 bases). The germline V gene encodes CDR1 MDHEN and CDR2 SYDVKM. This CDR3 is built from 14 residues. The V end lost 3 bases, the J end lost 6 bases, and 12 bases lay between the germline ends. The CDR3 region has the DNA TGTGCCAGCAGTTTGTGGGGCGTGGGTCAGCCCCAGCATTTT. It is translated as CASSLWGVGQPQHF.

The genes are TRBV30 and TRBJ2-4, with unresolved D. CDR1 and CDR2 (germline): GTSNPN, SVGIG (reference sequence). Trimming left V 4 bases short and J 6 bases short, with 7 bases between. The CDR3 consists of 11 residues. The CDR3 bases are TGTGCCTGGACCGGCGGAAACATTCAGTACTTC. It is translated as CAWTGGNIQYF.

The chain combines TRBV2 with TRBJ2-7; TRBD2 might be the D (6 bases). CDR1 SNHLY and CDR2 FYNNEI come from the germline V gene. The CDR3 is 13 residues long. Trimming left V 8 bases short and J 0 bases short, with 11 bases between. Written as DNA, the CDR3 is TGTGCCAGCCTTCCCGGGAGCTCCTACGAGCAGTACTTC. It translates to CASLPGSSYEQYF.

This chain uses TRBV9 with TRBJ2-5; 10 bases are a match to TRBD2. CDR1 and CDR2 from the germline V gene are SGDLS and YYNGEE. The CDR3 runs to 15 residues. Trimming took 4 bases from V and 7 from J; bases not matched to a gene: 10. The CDR3 DNA reads TGTGCCAGCAGCCTTCGGGCTAGCGGGGGTGGGACCCAGTACTTC. Protein: CASSLRASGGGTQYF.

The chain joins TRBV11-2 to TRBJ2-1; 7 bases line up with TRBD2. V lost 1 base, J lost 8 bases, and 11 bases stayed unmatched. The CDR3 is 16 amino acids. Germline CDR1 reads SGHAT; CDR2 reads FQNNGV. The CDR3 here is CASSLVGGGGVHEQFF. The CDR3 DNA reads as TGTGCCAGCAGCTTAGTTGGCGGGGGAGGGGTTCATGAGCAGTTCTTC. Full variable domain (missing parts from reference TRBV11-2 and TRBJ2-1): EAGVAQSPRYKIIEKRQSVAFWCNPISGHATLYWYQQILGQGPKLLIQFQNNGVVDDSQLPKDRFSAERLKGVDSTLKIQPAKLEDSAVYLCASSLVGGGGVHEQFFGPGTRLTVL.

The CDR3 DNA reads TGTGCCAGTTTCAACACGGGACAGGGGGGCAATTCACCCCTCCACTTT. Translated: CASFNTGQGGNSPLHF. The V and J genes are TRBV28 and TRBJ1-6, with 11 bases aligning to TRBD1. V was pared by 9 bases and J by 7 bases, with 11 bases of the junction left unmatched. The CDR3 length is 16 residues. Germline V gene lookup returns CDR1 MDHEN and CDR2 SYDVKM.

The chain recombines TRBV6-5 with TRBJ2-7, with no clear D. The germline gives CDR1 MNHEY, CDR2 SVGAGI. V gave up 2 bases and J gave up 3 bases, with 17 bases separating them. This CDR3 contains 16 residues. In DNA form, the CDR3 reads TGTGCCAGCAGTTACGACTCGGCTCAACATGGCTACGAGCAGTACTTC. It is translated as CASSYDSAQHGYEQYF.

The chain recombines TRBV9 with TRBJ1-2; 7 bases agree with TRBD1. The germline gives CDR1 SGDLS, CDR2 YYNGEE. The length of the CDR3 is 14 residues. J lost 4 bases, V lost 0 bases, and 3 bases had no gene match. For the CDR3, the DNA is TGTGCCAGCAGCGTAGACAGGGGTATCTATGGCTACACCTTC. Encoded protein: CASSVDRGIYGYTF.

V usage is TRBV6-5 and J usage is TRBJ2-1; 12 positions match TRBD2. The CDR3 loop spans 15 amino acids. The germline gives CDR1 MNHEY, CDR2 SVGAGI. Unmatched junction bases numbered 8, after V lost 8 bases and J lost 6 bases. CDR3 loop: CASSRGLAGFNEQFF. CDR3 coding DNA: TGTGCCAGCTCCCGAGGACTAGCGGGATTCAATGAGCAGTTCTTC.

The chain couples TRBV5-1 to TRBJ2-3; 11 nucleotides align to TRBD2. The J segment lost 2 bases and the V segment lost 2 bases, leaving 1 base of the junction unmatched. Germline V gene lookup returns CDR1 SGHRS and CDR2 YFSETQ. This CDR3 is built from 15 residues. CDR3 region: CASSFSGGDTDTQYF. The CDR3 DNA is TGCGCCAGCAGCTTTAGCGGGGGGGACACAGATACGCAGTATTTT.

This sequence joins TRBV4-1 and TRBJ1-2; D is ambiguous. The CDR3 is 16 residues long. V lost 1 base, J lost 4 bases, and 16 bases lay in between. Germline CDR1 is MGHRA and CDR2 is YSYEKL. CDR3 loop: CASSQAGKEVGYGYTF. The CDR3 nucleotides are TGCGCCAGCAGCCAAGCGGGAAAGGAGGTCGGCTATGGCTACACCTTC.

V gene TRBV18 combines with J gene TRBJ2-7; 7 bases map to TRBD2. Germline CDR1 and CDR2: KGHSH and LQKENI. Unmatched junction bases numbered 4, after V lost 3 bases and J lost 2 bases. The CDR3 is 14 residues long. Written as DNA, the CDR3 is TGTGCCAGCTCACCGAATGGGGGGGCCTACGAGCAGTACTTC. This translates into CASSPNGGAYEQYF.